One and the same sample provided the 13 T cell receptor beta chains below, sequenced in a study of blood T cell repertoires in COVID-19. Assay: immunoSEQ multiplex PCR; the TCRdb copy retains only in-frame clones and omits some. The sample shows 65,000 to 90,000 clones, 86% of them seen only once. Sequenced: peripheral blood. The receptors were sampled from a man aged 45 to 65 with active COVID-19.

V is TRBV29-1 and J is TRBJ1-5, with D possibly matching TRBD1 (6 bases). Germline lookup yields CDR1 SQVTM and CDR2 ANQGSEA. This CDR3 is built from 13 residues. V was shortened by 8 bases and J by 2 bases, with 13 bases between the two germline ends. As DNA, the CDR3 is TGCAGCTTACCACAGGGAGGCAATCAGCCCCAGCATTTT. Its protein is CSLPQGGNQPQHF.

The rearrangement uses TRBV27 and TRBJ1-2; weak D call: TRBD1 (5 bases). Trimming took 5 bases from V and 2 from J, leaving 12 bases between them. The CDR3 contains 14 residues. Looked up from germline, CDR1 is MNHEY and CDR2 is SMNVEV (reference sequence). The CDR3 is CASSRAGLNYGYTF. CDR3 DNA sequence: TGTGCCAGCAGTCGGGCAGGGCTAAACTATGGCTACACCTTC.

This clone turned up a few times. The chain uses TRBV5-1 and TRBJ2-5, with TRBD2 matching over 10 bases. Germline V gene sequence: CDR1 SGHRS, CDR2 YFSETQ. The length of the CDR3 is 14 residues. V shed 3 bases, J shed 6 bases, and the junction held 5 bases outside the gene matches. Here the CDR3 DNA reads TGCGCCAGCAGCTCCACTAGCGGGGAAAAGACCCAGTACTTC. This translates into CASSSTSGEKTQYF.

This clone appeared a single time. This chain connects TRBV18 to TRBJ2-7, with 10 bases fitting TRBD1. CDR1 and CDR2 (germline): KGHSH, LQKENI. CDR3 length equals 16 residues. The V and J ends lost 3 bases and 3 bases, in that order; junction bases with no gene match: 8. The CDR3 region has the DNA TGTGCCAGCTCACCCGCCGGGACAGGGGCCCTCTACGAGCAGTACTTC. Amino acid sequence: CASSPAGTGALYEQYF.

V and J are TRBV19 and TRBJ1-2; 7 bases align to TRBD1. The CDR3 runs to 15 residues. Losses at the gene ends were 1 base for V and 5 bases for J; bases not matched to a gene: 7. CDR1 is LNHDA and CDR2 is SQIVND in the germline V gene (reference sequence). CDR3 nucleotide sequence: TGTGCCAGTAGTATAGCGGGGACAGCAATGTATGGCTACACCTTC. Translating it yields CASSIAGTAMYGYTF. The full variable domain, completed using reference TRBV19 and TRBJ1-2, is DGGITQSPKYLFRKEGQNVTLSCEQNLNHDAMYWYRQDPGQGLRLIYYSQIVNDFQKGDIAEGYSVSREKKESFPLTVTSAQKNPTAFYLCASSIAGTAMYGYTFGSGTRLTVV.

V gene TRBV6-5 combines with J gene TRBJ1-1, with a weak D call TRBD1 (6 bases). CDR3 size: 15 residues. With 6 bases removed from V and 0 bases from J, the gap between germline ends came to 14 bases. Germline V gene data show CDR1 as MNHEY and CDR2 as SVGAGI. Here the CDR3 DNA reads TGTGCCAGCAGAGCACAGGGCGTTATGAACACTGAAGCTTTCTTT. Amino acids: CASRAQGVMNTEAFF.

The V and J genes are TRBV2 and TRBJ1-3; possibly TRBD1 for D (5 bases). Germline assignment: CDR1 SNHLY and CDR2 FYNNEI. The CDR3 runs to 15 residues. V was trimmed by 3 bases and J by 0 bases, leaving 9 bases between them. For the CDR3, the DNA is TGTGCCAGCAGTGACAGGGCCAGCTCTGGAAACACCATATATTTT. It is translated as CASSDRASSGNTIYF.

This chain joins TRBV7-2 and TRBJ2-3; 8 bases are shared with TRBD2. V shed 5 bases, J shed 1 base, and the junction held 8 bases outside the gene matches. The CDR3 is made up of 16 amino acids. Looked up from germline, CDR1 is SGHTA and CDR2 is FQGNSA. The CDR3 loop reads CASSGKGTSRTDTQYF. CDR3 nucleotides: TGTGCCAGCAGCGGGAAAGGGACTAGTCGCACAGATACGCAGTATTTT.

V and J are TRBV19 and TRBJ1-5; D possibly corresponds to TRBD1 (5 bases). The V gene's germline CDR1 is LNHDA and CDR2 SQIVND (reference sequence). This CDR3 contains 13 residues. Trimming took off 8 bases at V and 7 bases at J, with 15 bases between the two ends. The chain's CDR3 is CASGVRAGQPQHF. The CDR3 DNA sequence: TGTGCCAGTGGCGTAAGGGCAGGGCAGCCCCAGCATTTT.

The rearrangement links TRBV29-1 to TRBJ2-5; D may be TRBD1 (5 bases). From germline, CDR1 is SQVTM and CDR2 ANQGSEA. V lost 7 bases to trimming and J lost 4 bases, with 13 bases between them. The CDR3 spans 12 residues. CDR3 amino acids: CSAAPGLETQYF. The CDR3 DNA follows: TGCAGCGCAGCCCCAGGGCTAGAGACCCAGTACTTC.

The V and J genes are TRBV7-8 and TRBJ1-5, with 7 positions matching TRBD1. The CDR3 length is 15 residues. The ends lost 5 bases at V and 5 bases at J; junction bases unmatched: 9. CDR1 and CDR2 (germline): SGHVS, FQNEAQ. The CDR3 region has the DNA TGTGCCAGCAGCCACCGCGGGGACAGATATCAGCCCCAGCATTTT. Translation: CASSHRGDRYQPQHF.

The V call is TRBV7-2, the J call TRBJ2-3; tentatively, D is TRBD2 (5 bases). There are 16 residues in the CDR3. Trimming stripped 4 bases from V and 4 bases from J, with 18 bases between. Germline loops: CDR1 SGHTA, CDR2 FQGNSA. The CDR3 region is CASSSGLNYPPDTQYF. Here the CDR3 DNA reads TGTGCCAGCAGCTCCGGACTCAACTACCCCCCAGATACGCAGTATTTT.

V and J are TRBV5-1 and TRBJ2-7, with TRBD2 matching 7 bases. Germline CDR1 SGHRS, CDR2 YFSETQ. V lost 3 bases and J lost 7; bases outside the gene matches: 13. The CDR3 consists of 15 residues. CDR3 protein: CASSSSGGDLLEQYF. The CDR3 DNA reads TGCGCCAGCAGCTCCTCGGGAGGTGACCTGTTAGAGCAGTACTTC.